Below, 17 T cell receptor beta chains from the same sample are listed, as sequenced in a study of blood T cell repertoires in COVID-19. The protocol was immunoSEQ multiplex PCR, while the TCRdb copy is restricted to in-frame clones and leaves out a portion. The data show 200,000 to 300,000 clones, around 81% seen once. The sequenced sample was peripheral blood. The receptors shown here come from a woman aged 80 or older with COVID-19, enrolled during active disease.

The gene calls are TRBV10-1 and TRBJ1-3, with D unresolved. The CDR3 is 16 residues long. With 0 bases removed from V and 1 base from J, the gap between germline ends came to 10 bases. Germline CDR1 WNHNN, CDR2 SYGVQD (reference sequence). DNA for the CDR3: TGCGCCAGCAGTGAGTCGGTAGGAGGATCTGGAAACACCATATATTTT. This encodes CASSESVGGSGNTIYF.

The rearrangement links TRBV11-3 to TRBJ2-3; D possibly corresponds to TRBD1 (6 bases). Germline V gene lookup returns CDR1 SGHNT and CDR2 YENEEA. Trimming removed 5 bases at V and 1 base at J, with 10 bases between. The CDR3 is made up of 14 amino acids. The CDR3 DNA sequence: TGTGCCAGCAGCCCTACAGGGCGCACAGATACGCAGTATTTT. Amino acids: CASSPTGRTDTQYF.

The rearrangement uses TRBV5-1 and TRBJ2-5; 8 bases agree with TRBD1. The trim removed 3 bases at V and 0 bases at J, leaving 7 bases unmatched. CDR1 SGHRS and CDR2 YFSETQ come from the germline V gene. CDR3 length equals 16 residues. Written as DNA, the CDR3 is TGCGCCAGCAGCTCGGCGGGACAGGAGTACCAAGAGACCCAGTACTTC. Residues: CASSSAGQEYQETQYF.

The J gene is TRBJ2-3, the V gene TRBV29-1; TRBD1 might be the D (6 bases). V was pared by 4 bases and J by 7 bases, with 15 bases between. Germline CDR1 reads SQVTM; CDR2 reads ANQGSEA. CDR3 length: 13 amino acids. The CDR3 loop reads CSVVGGEGNTQYF. CDR3 DNA: TGCAGCGTTGTAGGGGGAGAGGGAAATACGCAGTATTTT.

The J gene is TRBJ1-3, the V gene TRBV29-1; TRBD1 matches 9 bases. The CDR3 is 13 residues long. V lost 5 bases to trimming and J lost 4 bases; unmatched junction nucleotides: 3. The germline CDR1 and CDR2 sequences are SQVTM and ANQGSEA. The CDR3 region has the DNA TGCAGCGTTACAGGGGGCATAGGAAACACCATATATTTT. Amino acid sequence: CSVTGGIGNTIYF.

The chain uses TRBV6-2 or TRBV6-3 and TRBJ2-3, with 10 bases that match TRBD2. With V trimmed by 2 bases and J by 2 bases, 4 bases remained unmatched. Germline loops: CDR1 MNHEY, CDR2 SVGEGT. The CDR3 covers 16 residues. This chain's CDR3 is CASSYERGGLTDTQYF. The CDR3, as DNA: TGTGCCAGCAGTTACGAGCGGGGGGGCCTCACAGATACGCAGTATTTT.

The CDR3 DNA follows: TGTGCCAGCAGTCCTTCGGGACATTTTAATTCACCCCTCCACTTT. Amino acids: CASSPSGHFNSPLHF. The chain uses TRBV7-9 and TRBJ1-6; D possibly corresponds to TRBD1 (6 bases). Germline CDR1 is SEHNR and CDR2 is FQNEAQ (reference sequence). The CDR3 is made up of 15 amino acids. Trimming removed 6 bases at V and 6 bases at J, with 15 bases between.

The chain has TRBV30 and TRBJ1-2, with D perhaps matching TRBD1 (5 bases). This CDR3 contains 11 residues. V lost 7 bases and J 3 bases, leaving 9 bases between the germline ends. Germline V gives CDR1 GTSNPN, CDR2 SVGIG (reference sequence). In DNA form, the CDR3 reads TGTGCCTCGCCGACAGACTATGGCTACACCTTC. Its translation: CASPTDYGYTF.

This chain connects TRBV7-2 to TRBJ2-7; 8 bases agree with TRBD2. V was clipped by 0 bases and J by 2 bases; unmatched bases: 12. CDR3 length: 18 amino acids. CDR1 and CDR2 from the germline V gene are SGHTA and FQGNSA. The CDR3 nucleotides read TGTGCCAGCAGCTTAGCGGGGGGGCTAGCGGGCCGCACCTACGAGCAGTACTTC. Amino acids: CASSLAGGLAGRTYEQYF.

This clone was detected a few times. The chain recombines TRBV5-1 with TRBJ2-7; maybe TRBD2 (5 bases). Trimming cost V 1 base and J 0 bases, with 8 bases left between them. This CDR3 is 14 amino acids long. Per germline, CDR1 SGHRS and CDR2 YFSETQ. The CDR3 DNA reads TGCGCCAGCAGCTTGTCCGGACTCTCCTACGAGCAGTACTTC. This gives the protein CASSLSGLSYEQYF.

The V call is TRBV29-1, the J call TRBJ2-7; TRBD2 is a possible D gene (5 bases). The V gene's germline CDR1 is SQVTM and CDR2 ANQGSEA. The CDR3 extends over 12 amino acids. Trimming took 5 bases from V and 2 from J, leaving 10 bases between them. The CDR3 sequence is CSVSGAPYEQYF. CDR3 sequence (DNA): TGCAGCGTTAGCGGTGCTCCCTACGAGCAGTACTTC.

This chain uses TRBV30 with TRBJ1-3; 9 bases agree with TRBD1. J lost 5 bases, V lost 8 bases, and 7 bases had no gene match. Germline V CDR1 and CDR2: GTSNPN, SVGIG (reference sequence). The CDR3 is made up of 13 amino acids. The CDR3 is CALRGTGRNTIYF. CDR3 coding DNA: TGTGCCCTTAGAGGGACAGGGAGAAACACCATATATTTT.

CDR3 DNA sequence: TGTGCCAGCATCCAACAGGGTTCTTCCAGGGTGCAGTTCTTC. It yields the protein CASIQQGSSRVQFF. The chain has TRBV7-9 and TRBJ2-1, with D maybe TRBD1 (6 bases). The germline V gene encodes CDR1 SEHNR and CDR2 FQNEAQ (reference sequence). The CDR3 runs 14 residues. V was trimmed by 7 bases and J by 12 bases, leaving 22 bases between them.

This clone was seen a handful of times. The V gene is TRBV7-3, the J gene TRBJ1-3; no firm D call. Germline V lookup: CDR1 SGHTA, CDR2 FQGTGA. This CDR3 is built from 13 residues. V shed 4 bases and J shed 2 bases, with 6 bases lying between them. The CDR3 nucleotides read TGTGCCAGCAGCTCCGGGACTGGAAACACCATATATTTT. Translation: CASSSGTGNTIYF.

The CDR3 DNA sequence: TGTGCCAGCAGCTCCGCCGGGACAGGGACGTCTAATTCACCCCTCCACTTT. Amino acid sequence: CASSSAGTGTSNSPLHF. The chain joins TRBV7-9 to TRBJ1-6; 9 nucleotides match TRBD1. After removal of 4 bases from V and 6 bases from J, the junction contained 10 bases not matched to a gene. The CDR3 consists of 17 residues. Germline CDR1 and CDR2: SEHNR and FQNEAQ (reference sequence). Complete variable domain (other parts from reference TRBV7-9 and TRBJ1-6): DTGVSQNPRHKITKRGQNVTFRCDPISEHNRLYWYRQTLGQGPEFLTYFQNEAQLEKSRLLSDRFSAERPKGSFSTLEIQRTEQGDSAMYLCASSSAGTGTSNSPLHFGNGTRLTVT.

This clone was found a few times. The CDR3 reads CASATGTETTQYF. Written as DNA, the CDR3 is TGCGCCAGCGCTACCGGGACTGAAACGACCCAGTACTTC. The V gene is TRBV10-2, the J gene TRBJ2-5; D possibly corresponds to TRBD2 (6 bases). CDR3 length: 13 residues. The V end lost 8 bases, the J end lost 7 bases, and 17 bases lay between the germline ends. The germline CDR1 and CDR2 sequences are WSHSY and SAAADI.

V usage is TRBV19 and J usage is TRBJ2-1; tentative D call: TRBD2 (6 bases). V gave up 5 bases and J gave up 8 bases, with 19 bases separating them. This CDR3 is 15 amino acids long. From germline, CDR1 is LNHDA and CDR2 SQIVND (reference sequence). The CDR3 protein is CASSPVGGGSDEQFF. CDR3 coding DNA: TGTGCCAGTAGTCCGGTCGGGGGAGGTAGCGATGAGCAGTTCTTC. Drawing the rest from reference TRBV19 and TRBJ2-1, the complete variable domain is DGGITQSPKYLFRKEGQNVTLSCEQNLNHDAMYWYRQDPGQGLRLIYYSQIVNDFQKGDIAEGYSVSREKKESFPLTVTSAQKNPTAFYLCASSPVGGGSDEQFFGPGTRLTVL.